This entry lists 23 T cell receptor beta chains sequenced from one sample in a study of T cell responses to AZD1222 COVID-19 vaccine. Sequenced by immunoSEQ multiplex PCR; TCRdb stores in-frame clones only, minus some. The data hold roughly 200,000 clones, with roughly 91% observed a single time. The sample was peripheral blood, taken 28 days after the second dose of the MenACWY control vaccine. The receptors derive from an adult who received the MenACWY meningococcal vaccine as a control.

This clone was recorded only once. The gene calls are TRBV28 and TRBJ1-2; 9 bases map to TRBD1. The CDR3 contains 14 residues. The junction had 8 bases not matched to a gene; V was cut back by 4 bases and J by 8 bases. From germline, CDR1 is MDHEN and CDR2 SYDVKM. CDR3 residues: CASSWEQGAGGYTF. The CDR3 nucleotides read TGTGCCAGCAGTTGGGAACAGGGGGCCGGCGGCTACACCTTC.

This clone was counted a single time. V is TRBV28 and J is TRBJ2-7; D is perhaps TRBD1 (7 bases). Germline assignment: CDR1 MDHEN and CDR2 SYDVKM. CDR3 length equals 15 residues. V was cut by 7 bases and J by 3 bases, with 19 bases left in between. This CDR3 reads CASNSPGGNFYEQYF. Here the CDR3 DNA reads TGTGCCAGCAACTCCCCAGGGGGGAACTTCTACGAGCAGTACTTC. Based on the CDR3 plus reference TRBV28 and TRBJ2-7, the full variable domain is DVKVTQSSRYLVKRTGEKVFLECVQDMDHENMFWYRQDPGLGLRLIYFSYDVKMKEKGDIPEGYSVSREKKERFSLILESASTNQTSMYLCASNSPGGNFYEQYFGPGTRLTVT.

The CDR3: CASSVGASGGEAFF. CDR3 coding DNA: TGTGCCAGCAGCGTAGGGGCCTCAGGGGGTGAAGCTTTCTTT. The rearrangement uses TRBV9 and TRBJ1-1; 7 positions match TRBD1. This CDR3 spans 14 amino acids. The germline V gene encodes CDR1 SGDLS and CDR2 YYNGEE. The V gene end was trimmed by 0 bases and the J gene end by 7 bases; junction bases not matched to a gene: 6.

The J gene is TRBJ2-3, the V gene TRBV5-1; 16 bases agree with TRBD2. The CDR3 totals 18 residues. V lost 5 bases, J lost 3 bases, and 9 bases stayed unmatched. Germline V lookup: CDR1 SGHRS, CDR2 YFSETQ. CDR3 sequence reads: CASRAGLAGGRRTDTQYF. DNA for the CDR3: TGCGCCAGCAGGGCGGGACTAGCGGGGGGGAGGCGAACAGATACGCAGTATTTT.

This clone was recorded once. The chain has TRBV2 and TRBJ1-1; D gene uncertain. V was clipped by 7 bases and J by 0 bases, with 12 bases between them. Germline V CDR1 and CDR2: SNHLY, FYNNEI. There are 14 residues in the CDR3. The CDR3 here is CASILGTMNTEAFF. Here the CDR3 DNA reads TGTGCCAGCATCCTGGGAACGATGAACACTGAAGCTTTCTTT.

This chain connects TRBV10-3 to TRBJ1-6; D may be TRBD1 (5 bases). The CDR3 is 14 residues long. V dropped 0 bases and J dropped 7 bases, with 7 bases sitting between them. Per the germline V gene, CDR1 is ENHRY and CDR2 is SYGVKD. DNA for the CDR3: TGTGCCATCAGTGAGTCGAAGGGGAATTCACCCCTCCACTTT. It specifies CAISESKGNSPLHF.

In this sample, this clone turned up once. The V gene is TRBV19, the J gene TRBJ2-1; 10 nucleotides agree with TRBD2. The length of the CDR3 is 13 residues. Losses at the gene ends were 3 bases for V and 10 bases for J; bases not matched to a gene: 3. Germline V CDR1 and CDR2: LNHDA, SQIVND (reference sequence). CDR3 region: CASSMASGGEQFF. DNA for the CDR3: TGTGCCAGTAGTATGGCTAGCGGGGGCGAGCAGTTCTTC. Drawing the rest from reference TRBV19 and TRBJ2-1, the complete variable domain is DGGITQSPKYLFRKEGQNVTLSCEQNLNHDAMYWYRQDPGQGLRLIYYSQIVNDFQKGDIAEGYSVSREKKESFPLTVTSAQKNPTAFYLCASSMASGGEQFFGPGTRLTVL.

V and J are TRBV12-3 or TRBV12-4 and TRBJ1-1; 7 bases fit TRBD1. The CDR3 covers 13 residues. Trimming took 7 bases from V and 5 from J; bases not matched to a gene: 7. CDR3 sequence (DNA): TGTGCCAGCAACCGACAGGGAAGGACTGAAGCTTTCTTT. Translating it yields CASNRQGRTEAFF.

This clone was detected once. The chain joins TRBV19 to TRBJ1-5; maybe TRBD1 (5 bases). The ends were cut back, 7 bases at V and 6 bases at J, with 10 bases in the middle. The CDR3 is made up of 12 amino acids. CDR1 and CDR2 (germline): LNHDA, SQIVND (reference sequence). This CDR3 reads CASTTGGQPQHF. The CDR3 coding sequence is TGTGCCAGTACCACGGGGGGTCAGCCCCAGCATTTT.

J is TRBJ1-1 and V is TRBV5-1, with D possibly being TRBD1 (6 bases). The CDR3 spans 16 residues. CDR1 is SGHRS and CDR2 is YFSETQ in the germline V gene. The V and J ends lost 4 bases and 5 bases respectively, with 21 bases between them. The DNA of the CDR3 is TGCGCCAGCAGCCCCCGCGGTCATTCAGGGGAGACTGAAGCTTTCTTT. Protein sequence: CASSPRGHSGETEAFF.

The chain links TRBV5-6 to TRBJ1-5, with a tentative D call TRBD1 (6 bases). V shed 5 bases and J shed 2 bases, with 14 bases lying between them. In germline, CDR1 is SGHDT, CDR2 YYEEEE. This CDR3 is 15 amino acids long. The CDR3 sequence: CASRVDRKGNQPQHF. CDR3 nucleotide sequence: TGTGCCAGCAGAGTCGACAGGAAGGGCAATCAGCCCCAGCATTTT.

This clone is deemed medium-sized. The chain links TRBV6-5 to TRBJ2-7; TRBD1 is a possible D gene (6 bases). Between the trimmed V and J ends, which lost 6 bases and 0 bases, there was a span of 9 bases. The CDR3 loop spans 13 amino acids. Germline V gives CDR1 MNHEY, CDR2 SVGAGI. The CDR3 DNA follows: TGTGCCAGCAGGCACAGGGACTCCTACGAGCAGTACTTC. This gives the protein CASRHRDSYEQYF.

This clone was observed a single time. The V call is TRBV6-1, the J call TRBJ1-4; 7 bases align to TRBD1. Losses at the gene ends were 7 bases for V and 4 bases for J; bases not matched to a gene: 9. Germline values: CDR1 MNHNS, CDR2 SASEGT. The CDR3 runs to 15 residues. The chain's CDR3 is CASTRRTGDNEKLFF. The CDR3 region has the DNA TGTGCCAGCACTCGCCGGACAGGAGATAATGAAAAACTGTTTTTT.

The rearrangement joins TRBV6-5 to TRBJ1-5; unclear D gene. This CDR3 is built from 15 residues. With 0 bases removed from V and 0 bases from J, the gap between germline ends came to 6 bases. The germline V gene encodes CDR1 MNHEY and CDR2 SVGAGI. Written as DNA, the CDR3 is TGTGCCAGCAGTTACTCATGGGATAGCAATCAGCCCCAGCATTTT. This gives the protein CASSYSWDSNQPQHF.

The rearrangement joins TRBV5-1 to TRBJ1-3; D might be TRBD1 (5 bases). This CDR3 has 16 residues. The germline gives CDR1 SGHRS, CDR2 YFSETQ. Trimming removed 1 base from V and 1 base from J, with 12 bases in between. The CDR3 sequence is CASSLRGGSSGNTIYF. In nucleotides, the CDR3 is TGCGCCAGCAGCTTGCGGGGGGGTTCATCTGGAAACACCATATATTTT.

The J gene is TRBJ1-2, the V gene TRBV7-8; D gene uncertain. The CDR3 length is 13 residues. V lost 1 base and J 2 bases, leaving 5 bases between the germline ends. Germline CDR1 is SGHVS and CDR2 is FQNEAQ. The DNA of the CDR3 is TGTGCCAGCAGCTTAGGAACCAACTATGGCTACACCTTC. Translating it yields CASSLGTNYGYTF.

The CDR3 is CASRRGRAYSPLHF. DNA for the CDR3: TGTGCCTCCAGAAGGGGCAGAGCTTATTCACCCCTCCACTTT. V usage is TRBV6-5 and J usage is TRBJ1-6; D may be TRBD1 (5 bases). Trimming cost V 11 bases and J 8 bases, with 19 bases left between them. Per the germline V gene, CDR1 is MNHEY and CDR2 is SVGAGI. The length of the CDR3 is 14 residues.

The gene calls are TRBV5-1 and TRBJ2-3, with TRBD2 matching over 8 bases. This CDR3 contains 14 residues. Germline lookup yields CDR1 SGHRS and CDR2 YFSETQ. The V segment lost 0 bases and the J segment 6 bases; nucleotides outside the gene matches: 3. Written as DNA, the CDR3 is TGCGCCAGCAGCTTGGAGGTAGCGGGGGATACGCAGTATTTT. It codes for CASSLEVAGDTQYF.

The chain links TRBV7-2 to TRBJ2-1; 8 bases align to TRBD2. J lost 6 bases, V lost 3 bases, and 7 bases had no gene match. CDR3 length: 15 residues. Germline assignment: CDR1 SGHTA and CDR2 FQGNSA. CDR3 region: CASSFSGAPGNEQFF. Here the CDR3 DNA reads TGTGCCAGCAGCTTTAGCGGGGCCCCGGGCAATGAGCAGTTCTTC. The full variable domain, in which reference TRBV7-2 and TRBJ2-1 provide the parts outside the CDR3, is GAGVSQSPSNKVTEKGKDVELRCDPISGHTALYWYRQSLGQGLEFLIYFQGNSAPDKSGLPSDRFSAERTGGSVSTLTIQRTQQEDSAVYLCASSFSGAPGNEQFFGPGTRLTVL.

This rearrangement joins TRBV7-2 to TRBJ2-7; TRBD2 is a possible D gene (5 bases). The V gene's germline CDR1 is SGHTA and CDR2 FQGNSA. Trimming removed 5 bases from V and 2 bases from J, with 13 bases in between. The CDR3 length is 14 residues. The CDR3 coding sequence is TGTGCCAGCAGCCCCTTATTGGGAGCCTACGAGCAGTACTTC. It codes for CASSPLLGAYEQYF.

The V call is TRBV20-1, the J call TRBJ1-5; D remains ambiguous. The V end lost 3 bases, the J end lost 5 bases, and 8 bases lay between the germline ends. CDR1 is DFQATT and CDR2 is SNEGSKA in the germline V gene (reference sequence). There are 12 residues in the CDR3. For the CDR3, the DNA is TGCAGTGCTAGTCGTGGGGATCAGCCCCAGCATTTT. Protein product: CSASRGDQPQHF.

J is TRBJ1-2 and V is TRBV19, with D unclear. Germline-derived CDR1 and CDR2 are LNHDA and SQIVND (reference sequence). V gave up 6 bases and J gave up 7 bases, with 6 bases separating them. This CDR3 spans 10 amino acids. As DNA, the CDR3 is TGTGCCAGTAGCGATATTGGCTACACCTTC. As protein: CASSDIGYTF.

The rearrangement links TRBV19 to TRBJ1-5; TRBD1 matches at 7 bases. This CDR3 is built from 16 residues. CDR1 is LNHDA, CDR2 SQIVND, per germline (reference sequence). The ends lost 3 bases at V and 4 bases at J; junction bases unmatched: 9. CDR3 nucleotides: TGTGCCAGTAGTATGGTTCCGGGACAGCTAAATCAGCCCCAGCATTTT. Translation: CASSMVPGQLNQPQHF.